The 14 T cell receptor beta chains below were found in one sample sequenced in a study of CD8+CD57+ T cells in acquired aplastic anemia. Patients sequenced had flow cytometry evidence of CD8+CD57+ cell expansion. For CDR3 and TCR beta VDJ profiling, genomic DNA was the template used. TCRdb reprocessed the reads with MiXCR, giving one entry per CDR3 protein. The table records under 200,000 distinct CDR3 sequences, roughly 48% of them present only once. The specimen sequenced was sorted CD4+, CD8+, or CD8+CD57+ T cells (not recorded which) from PBMCs. The receptors were gathered from a human donor with aplastic anemia.

This clonotype came up many times. The gene calls are TRBV25-1 and TRBJ2-2; D not resolved. With 4 bases removed from V and 2 bases from J, the gap between germline ends came to 8 bases. The V gene's germline CDR1 is MGHDK and CDR2 SYGVNS. The CDR3 runs to 14 residues. DNA for the CDR3: TGTGCCAGCAGTGTGCTGACAAACACCGGGGAGCTGTTTTTT. Protein: CASSVLTNTGELFF.

This clonotype appeared many times. CDR3 protein: CASSIVTGGNQPQHF. CDR3 DNA sequence: TGTGCCAGTAGTATAGTAACAGGGGGCAATCAGCCCCAGCATTTT. V and J are TRBV19 and TRBJ1-5; 7 bases map to TRBD1. The CDR3 covers 15 residues. With 1 base clipped from V and 2 bases from J, the junction kept 2 bases outside the gene matches. CDR1 and CDR2 (germline): LNHDA, SQIVND (reference sequence). The full variable domain, with the rest looked up from reference TRBV19 and TRBJ1-5, is DGGITQSPKYLFRKEGQNVTLSCEQNLNHDAMYWYRQDPGQGLRLIYYSQIVNDFQKGDIAEGYSVSREKKESFPLTVTSAQKNPTAFYLCASSIVTGGNQPQHFGDGTRLSIL.

This clonotype was counted at least ten times. The rearrangement uses TRBV7-9 and TRBJ2-3; unclear D gene. The germline CDR1 and CDR2 sequences are SEHNR and FQNEAQ (reference sequence). V dropped 1 base and J dropped 2 bases, with 16 bases sitting between them. This CDR3 comprises 17 residues. CDR3 residues: CASSLGLRHTDTDTQYF. CDR3 DNA sequence: TGTGCCAGCAGCTTAGGCCTTCGGCATACAGACACAGATACGCAGTATTTT.

This chain joins TRBV29-1 and TRBJ2-5, with TRBD1 identical over 12 bases. The germline V gene encodes CDR1 SQVTM and CDR2 ANQGSEA. V gave up 6 bases and J gave up 4 bases; unmatched junction bases: 9. The CDR3 loop spans 15 amino acids. CDR3: CSVLPGTGGGETQYF. The CDR3 coding sequence is TGCAGCGTCCTACCCGGGACAGGGGGCGGAGAGACCCAGTACTTC.

The chain links TRBV11-1 to TRBJ2-7; D possibly uses TRBD1 or TRBD2 (5 bases each). CDR3 length: 17 amino acids. The ends were cut back, 6 bases at V and 2 bases at J, with 23 bases in the middle. Germline CDR1 is SGHAT and CDR2 is FQDESV (reference sequence). This chain's CDR3 is CASSLRFRRGVTYEQYF. Here the CDR3 DNA reads TGTGCCAGCAGTTTACGATTTAGGAGAGGGGTCACCTACGAGCAGTACTTC.

Points on this clonotype: The junction departs from the called germline gene at one end, perhaps through a read error. The chain carries TRBV5-4 and TRBJ2-7; D uncertain. This CDR3 is built from 15 residues. Germline V gene data show CDR1 as SGHNT and CDR2 as YYREEE (reference sequence). The CDR3 reads CASSLVERNPYEQYF. CDR3 bases: TGTGCCAGCAGCTTGGTCGAGAGGAATCCCTACGAGCAGTATTTC. Full variable domain (rest looked up from reference TRBV5-4 and TRBJ2-7): ETGVTQSPTHLIKTRGQQVTLRCSSQSGHNTVSWYQQALGQGPQFIFQYYREEENGRGNFPPRFSGLQFPNYSSELNVNALELDDSALYLCASSLVERNPYEQYFGPGTRLTVT.

The chain links TRBV19 to TRBJ1-4; D unclear. The CDR3 is 15 amino acids. The ends were cut back, 3 bases at V and 4 bases at J, with 12 bases in the middle. Germline V gives CDR1 LNHDA, CDR2 SQIVND (reference sequence). As DNA, the CDR3 is TGTGCCAGTAGTATGGAGGGCTCGCGTAATGAAAAACTGTTTTTT. Translated: CASSMEGSRNEKLFF.

The chain is built from TRBV10-3 and TRBJ2-3, with 9 bases identical to TRBD2. V dropped 2 bases and J dropped 2; count of bases not matched to a gene: 8. Germline assignment: CDR1 ENHRY and CDR2 SYGVKD. This CDR3 region has 17 residues. In DNA, the CDR3 is TGTGCCATCAGTGAGGGGGCTAGCGGGGCTTACACAGATACGCAGTATTTT. This translates into CAISEGASGAYTDTQYF.

In this sample, this clonotype turned up once. J is TRBJ2-3 and V is TRBV24-1, with 9 positions matching TRBD2. Germline CDR1 KGHDR, CDR2 SFDVKD. J lost 4 bases, V lost 5 bases, and 6 bases had no gene match. The CDR3 runs to 15 residues. The CDR3 DNA sequence: TGTGCCACCAGTGCCGCGGGAGGGCCGTCAGATACGCAGTATTTT. Residues: CATSAAGGPSDTQYF.

CDR3 bases: TGTGCCAGCAGCTTAGTTACACAGGGCAACGAGCAGTACTTC. Its protein is CASSLVTQGNEQYF. The V and J genes are TRBV11-2 and TRBJ2-7, with D tentatively TRBD1 (6 bases). CDR3 length: 14 residues. Germline-derived CDR1 and CDR2 are SGHAT and FQNNGV. The germline V and J ends were trimmed by 1 base and 5 bases, with 12 bases remaining between them.

Many counts were recorded for this clonotype. The V gene is TRBV25-1, the J gene TRBJ2-7; TRBD1 matches at 8 bases. The junction had 8 bases not matched to a gene; V was cut back by 4 bases and J by 0 bases. The CDR3 has 16 amino acids. Germline V lookup: CDR1 MGHDK, CDR2 SYGVNS. The CDR3 here is CASSVEAGGNSYEQYF. For the CDR3, the DNA is TGTGCCAGCAGTGTTGAGGCAGGGGGCAACTCCTACGAGCAGTACTTC.

Turning to this clonotype: A read error is possible here, since a much larger clone lies one base away. The chain employs TRBV6-5 and TRBJ1-1, with D uncertain. The CDR3 spans 15 residues. Trimming shortened V by 0 bases and J by 5 bases, and 13 bases separated the two germline ends. CDR1 and CDR2 from the germline V gene are MNHEY and SVGAGI. The CDR3 nucleotides read TGTGCCAGCAGTTACTCGATCCGGAGCTGGACTGAAGCTTTCTTT. Its translation: CASSYSIRSWTEAFF.

The V call is TRBV19, the J call TRBJ2-7, with TRBD1 matching 8 bases. The germline gives CDR1 LNHDA, CDR2 SQIVND (reference sequence). The CDR3 runs 14 residues. V lost 4 bases and J lost 2; bases outside the gene matches: 4. The CDR3 DNA reads as TGTGCCAGTAGTACCTGGACAGGGACCTACGAGCAGTACTTC. It encodes CASSTWTGTYEQYF.

This clonotype was observed many times. As DNA, the CDR3 is TGCAGTGCTTCTCACGTTGGGACTGAAGCTTTCTTT. This encodes CSASHVGTEAFF. J is TRBJ1-1 and V is TRBV20-1; no firm D call. V was cut by 5 bases and J by 5 bases, with 12 bases left in between. CDR3 length: 12 residues. The V gene's germline CDR1 is DFQATT and CDR2 SNEGSKA (reference sequence).